This TCR beta chain emerged from a study of T cells after yellow fever vaccination. Study-level findings and limits: Once the booster was given, most primary-vaccination clones reappeared, at more than 95% for CD4 and more than 85% for CD8.

The sample holds many counts of this clonotype. Its antigen remains unknown. TCRdb passed the 5' RACE reads through MiXCR, listing each CDR3 protein once. Of some 250,000 distinct CDR3 sequences listed, roughly 3.5% are singletons. The CDR3 consists of 11 residues. V gene TRBV3-2 combines with J gene TRBJ2-7; no check of the table's D call, TRBD1, against the DNA was made. TRBV3-2 is a pseudogene locus. The source material was PBMCs, sampled 15 days after the yellow fever booster vaccination. The TCR comes from a man between 18 and 35 years old who received the YFV17D yellow fever vaccine. CDR3 DNA sequence: TGTGCCAGCAGCCAAGCCGGGGAGCAGTACGTC. It is translated as CASSQAGEQYV.